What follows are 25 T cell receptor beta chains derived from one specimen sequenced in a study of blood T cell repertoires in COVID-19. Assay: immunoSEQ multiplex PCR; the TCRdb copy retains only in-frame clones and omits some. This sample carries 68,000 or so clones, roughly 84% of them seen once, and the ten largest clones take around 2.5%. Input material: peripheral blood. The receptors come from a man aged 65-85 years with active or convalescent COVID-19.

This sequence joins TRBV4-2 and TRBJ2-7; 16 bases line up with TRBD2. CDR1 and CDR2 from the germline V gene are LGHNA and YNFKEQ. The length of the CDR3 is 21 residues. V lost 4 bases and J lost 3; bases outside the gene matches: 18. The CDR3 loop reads CASSRQKINPGLAGGVYEQYF. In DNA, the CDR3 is TGTGCCAGCAGCCGCCAAAAAATTAACCCGGGACTAGCGGGAGGGGTCTACGAGCAGTACTTC.

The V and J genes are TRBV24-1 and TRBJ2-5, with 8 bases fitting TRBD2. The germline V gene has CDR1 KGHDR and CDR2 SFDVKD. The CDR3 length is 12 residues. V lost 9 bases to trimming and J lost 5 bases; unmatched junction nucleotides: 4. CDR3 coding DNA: TGTGCCACCTCGGCGGGAGGTGAGACCCAGTACTTC. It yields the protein CATSAGGETQYF.

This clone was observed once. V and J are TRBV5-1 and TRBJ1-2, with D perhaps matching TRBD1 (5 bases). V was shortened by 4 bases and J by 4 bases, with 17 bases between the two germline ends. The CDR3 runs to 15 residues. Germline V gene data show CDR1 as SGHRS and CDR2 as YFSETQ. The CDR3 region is CASSPGRGSLYGYTF. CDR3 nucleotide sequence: TGCGCCAGCAGCCCGGGGCGGGGGTCGCTCTATGGCTACACCTTC. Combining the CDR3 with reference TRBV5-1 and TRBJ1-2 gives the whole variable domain KAGVTQTPRYLIKTRGQQVTLSCSPISGHRSVSWYQQTPGQGLQFLFEYFSETQRNKGNFPGRFSGRQFSNSRSEMNVSTLELGDSALYLCASSPGRGSLYGYTFGSGTRLTVV.

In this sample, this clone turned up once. The DNA for the CDR3 is TGTGCCAGCAGCGTGGGCGGACAGGGCGGAAACACCATATATTTT. Translated, it gives CASSVGGQGGNTIYF. V and J are TRBV9 and TRBJ1-3; 8 bases are a match to TRBD1. CDR1 SGDLS and CDR2 YYNGEE come from the germline V gene. This CDR3 region has 15 residues. After removal of 2 bases from V and 4 bases from J, the junction contained 5 bases not matched to a gene.

The CDR3 nucleotides are TGTGCCAGCAGCCCCGGGGGGAGTAGGACTGACAATGAGCAGTTCTTC. It is translated as CASSPGGSRTDNEQFF. The chain couples TRBV7-2 to TRBJ2-1; 7 bases agree with TRBD2. The CDR3 runs to 16 residues. Germline CDR1 is SGHTA and CDR2 is FQGNSA. V was pared by 5 bases and J by 5 bases, with 12 bases of the junction left unmatched.

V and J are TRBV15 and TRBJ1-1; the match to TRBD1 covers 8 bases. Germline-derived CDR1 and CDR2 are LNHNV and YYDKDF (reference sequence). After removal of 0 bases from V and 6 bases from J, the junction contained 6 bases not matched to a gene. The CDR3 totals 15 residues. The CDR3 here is CATSRERGQGSEAFF. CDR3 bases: TGTGCCACCAGCAGAGAACGAGGACAGGGTTCTGAAGCTTTCTTT.

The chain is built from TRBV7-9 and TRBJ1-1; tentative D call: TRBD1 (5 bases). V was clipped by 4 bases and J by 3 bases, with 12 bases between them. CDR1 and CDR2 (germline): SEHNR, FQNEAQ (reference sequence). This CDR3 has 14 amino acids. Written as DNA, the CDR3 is TGTGCCAGCAGCTGGGGACTACGGGACACTGAAGCTTTCTTT. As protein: CASSWGLRDTEAFF.

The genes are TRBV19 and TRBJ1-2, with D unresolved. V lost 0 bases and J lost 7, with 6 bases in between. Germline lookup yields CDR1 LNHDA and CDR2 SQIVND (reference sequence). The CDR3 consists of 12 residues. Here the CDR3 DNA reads TGTGCCAGTAGTATAGAAGGAGGTGGCTACACCTTC. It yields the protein CASSIEGGGYTF.

Written as DNA, the CDR3 is TGCGCCAGCACCTCGAGCGACTTTACTGAAGCTTTCTTT. It translates to CASTSSDFTEAFF. This chain links TRBV5-1 with TRBJ1-1, with no clear D. The CDR3 has 13 residues. Deletions cut 6 bases from V and 5 bases from J, with 14 bases between. The germline V gene encodes CDR1 SGHRS and CDR2 YFSETQ. Drawing the rest from reference TRBV5-1 and TRBJ1-1, the complete variable domain is KAGVTQTPRYLIKTRGQQVTLSCSPISGHRSVSWYQQTPGQGLQFLFEYFSETQRNKGNFPGRFSGRQFSNSRSEMNVSTLELGDSALYLCASTSSDFTEAFFGQGTRLTVV.

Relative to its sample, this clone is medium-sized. The CDR3 sequence is CASSQVGGPYGYTF. CDR3 in DNA: TGCGCCAGCAGCCAAGTAGGAGGGCCCTATGGCTACACCTTC. J is TRBJ1-2 and V is TRBV4-1; D is unresolved. Germline CDR1 reads MGHRA; CDR2 reads YSYEKL. V lost 1 base, J lost 4 bases, and 10 bases lay in between. This CDR3 comprises 14 residues.

The CDR3 loop reads CASSLGQGYSTDTQYF. CDR3 in DNA: TGTGCCAGCTCCCTCGGACAGGGCTATAGCACAGATACGCAGTATTTT. The chain recombines TRBV18 with TRBJ2-3; 8 nucleotides line up with TRBD1. The ends lost 6 bases at V and 0 bases at J; junction bases unmatched: 8. The CDR3 is 16 residues long. The germline V gene encodes CDR1 KGHSH and CDR2 LQKENI. Together with reference TRBV18 and TRBJ2-3, the CDR3 gives the full variable domain: NAGVMQNPRHLVRRRGQEARLRCSPMKGHSHVYWYRQLPEEGLKFMVYLQKENIIDESGMPKERFSAEFPKEGPSILRIQQVVRGDSAAYFCASSLGQGYSTDTQYFGPGTRLTVL.

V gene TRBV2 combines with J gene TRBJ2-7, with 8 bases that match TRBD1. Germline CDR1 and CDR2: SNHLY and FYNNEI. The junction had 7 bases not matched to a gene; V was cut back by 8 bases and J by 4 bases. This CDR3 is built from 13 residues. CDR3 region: CASARDRWYEQYF. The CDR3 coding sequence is TGTGCCAGCGCCCGGGACAGGTGGTACGAGCAGTACTTC.

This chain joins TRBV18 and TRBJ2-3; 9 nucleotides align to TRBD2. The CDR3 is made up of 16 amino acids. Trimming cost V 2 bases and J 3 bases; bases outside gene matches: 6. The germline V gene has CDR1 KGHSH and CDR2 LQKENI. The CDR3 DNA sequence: TGTGCCAGCTCACCAACCGCGGGGGGGTCAACAGATACGCAGTATTTT. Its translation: CASSPTAGGSTDTQYF.

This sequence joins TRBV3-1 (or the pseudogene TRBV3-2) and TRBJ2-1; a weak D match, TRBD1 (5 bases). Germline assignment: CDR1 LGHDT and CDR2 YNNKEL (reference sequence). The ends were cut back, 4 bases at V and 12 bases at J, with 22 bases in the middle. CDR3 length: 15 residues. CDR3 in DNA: TGTGCCAGCAGCCCGTCGACCTTGGGGCCCGTCGGGCAGTTCTTC. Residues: CASSPSTLGPVGQFF.

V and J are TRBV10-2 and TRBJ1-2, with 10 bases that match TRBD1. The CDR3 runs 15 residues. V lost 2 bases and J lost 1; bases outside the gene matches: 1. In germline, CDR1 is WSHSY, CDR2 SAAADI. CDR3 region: CASSEGQGVNYGYTF. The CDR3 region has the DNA TGCGCCAGCAGTGAGGGACAGGGGGTTAACTATGGCTACACCTTC.

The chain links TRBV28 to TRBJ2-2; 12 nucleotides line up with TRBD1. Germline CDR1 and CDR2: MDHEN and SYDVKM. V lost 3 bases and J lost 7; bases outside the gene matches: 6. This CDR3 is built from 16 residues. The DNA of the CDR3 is TGTGCCAGCAGTTTTCTGGGACAGGGGGCAGGCGGGGAGCTGTTTTTT. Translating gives CASSFLGQGAGGELFF.

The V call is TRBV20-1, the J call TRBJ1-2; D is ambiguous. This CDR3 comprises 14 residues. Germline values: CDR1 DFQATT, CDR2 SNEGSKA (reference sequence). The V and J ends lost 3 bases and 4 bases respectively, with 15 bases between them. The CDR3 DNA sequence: TGCAGTGCTAGTTCCAGTCGGGCGGGCTATGGCTACACCTTC. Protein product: CSASSSRAGYGYTF.

The CDR3 protein is CASSVGPTISDSPLHF. In DNA form, the CDR3 reads TGTGCCAGCAGCGTAGGGCCAACCATAAGCGATTCACCCCTCCACTTT. This chain links TRBV9 with TRBJ1-6; D is ambiguous. V dropped 0 bases and J dropped 8 bases, with 15 bases sitting between them. Germline CDR1 and CDR2: SGDLS and YYNGEE. CDR3 length: 16 amino acids.

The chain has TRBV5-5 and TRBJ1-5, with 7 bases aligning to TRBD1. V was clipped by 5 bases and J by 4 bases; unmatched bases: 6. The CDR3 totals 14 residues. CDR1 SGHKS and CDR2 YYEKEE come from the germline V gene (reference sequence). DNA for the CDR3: TGTGCCAGCAGTCAGGGGGTTTCGAATCAGCCCCAGCATTTT. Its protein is CASSQGVSNQPQHF.

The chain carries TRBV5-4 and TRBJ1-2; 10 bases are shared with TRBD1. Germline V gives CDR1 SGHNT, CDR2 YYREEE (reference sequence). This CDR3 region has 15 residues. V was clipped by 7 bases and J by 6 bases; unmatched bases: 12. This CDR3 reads CASRRDRGFYDGYTF. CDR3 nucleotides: TGTGCCAGCCGGAGGGACAGGGGCTTCTATGATGGCTACACCTTC.

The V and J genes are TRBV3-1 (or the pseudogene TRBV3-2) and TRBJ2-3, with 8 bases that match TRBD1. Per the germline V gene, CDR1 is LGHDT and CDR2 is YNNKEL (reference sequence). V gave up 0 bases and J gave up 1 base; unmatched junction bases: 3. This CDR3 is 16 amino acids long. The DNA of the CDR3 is TGTGCCAGCAGCCAAGAGGGGACAGGTGGCACAGATACGCAGTATTTT. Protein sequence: CASSQEGTGGTDTQYF.

CDR3 sequence: CSASLREGTGAQYF. The CDR3 DNA reads as TGCAGTGCTAGTCTCCGGGAGGGGACTGGGGCCCAGTACTTC. The chain is built from TRBV20-1 and TRBJ2-5; 8 bases are a match to TRBD2. This CDR3 is built from 14 residues. V lost 3 bases, J lost 9 bases, and 12 bases stayed unmatched. Germline-derived CDR1 and CDR2 are DFQATT and SNEGSKA (reference sequence).

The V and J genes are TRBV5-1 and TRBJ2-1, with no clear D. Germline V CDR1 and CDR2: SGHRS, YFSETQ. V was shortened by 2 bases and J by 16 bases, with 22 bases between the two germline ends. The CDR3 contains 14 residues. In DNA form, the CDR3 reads TGCGCCAGCAGCTTCAGTACGACAATCCAAGTGCAATTCTTC. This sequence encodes CASSFSTTIQVQFF.

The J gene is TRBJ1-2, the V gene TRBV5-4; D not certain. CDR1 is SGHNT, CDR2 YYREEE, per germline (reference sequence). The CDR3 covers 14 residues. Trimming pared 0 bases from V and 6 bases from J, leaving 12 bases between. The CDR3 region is CASSLVDTEHGYTF. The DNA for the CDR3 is TGTGCCAGCAGCTTGGTCGACACGGAACATGGCTACACCTTC.

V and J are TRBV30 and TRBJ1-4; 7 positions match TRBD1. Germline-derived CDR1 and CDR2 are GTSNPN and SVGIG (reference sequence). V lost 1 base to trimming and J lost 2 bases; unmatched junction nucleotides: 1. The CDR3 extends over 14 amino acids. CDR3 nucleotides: TGTGCCTGGAGTGAGGACAGGACTAATGAAAAACTGTTTTTT. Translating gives CAWSEDRTNEKLFF.